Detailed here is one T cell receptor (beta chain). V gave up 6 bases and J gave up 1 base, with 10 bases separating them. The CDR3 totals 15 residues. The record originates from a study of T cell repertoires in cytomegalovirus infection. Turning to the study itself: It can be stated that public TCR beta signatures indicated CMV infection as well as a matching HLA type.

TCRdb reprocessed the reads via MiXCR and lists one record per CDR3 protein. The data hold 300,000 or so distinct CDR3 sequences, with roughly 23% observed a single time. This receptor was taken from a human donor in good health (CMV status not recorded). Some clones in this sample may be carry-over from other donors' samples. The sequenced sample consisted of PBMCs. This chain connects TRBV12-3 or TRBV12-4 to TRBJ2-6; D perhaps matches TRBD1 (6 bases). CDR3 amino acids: CASRATGSGANVLTF. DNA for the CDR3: TGTGCCAGCAGAGCAACAGGGTCTGGGGCCAACGTCCTGACTTTC.